This TCR beta chain comes out of a study of T cell repertoires in cytomegalovirus infection. General observations from the study: HLA-C-restricted CMV clonotypes gave the most frequent clonotype in two of eight donors.

The length of the CDR3 is 17 residues. Trimming cost V 6 bases and J 7 bases, with 25 bases left between them. Per the germline V gene, CDR1 is SEHNR and CDR2 is FQNEAQ (reference sequence). Note on this clonotype: What it binds is unknown. A read error may be the cause here, since a much bigger clone is one base away.

TCRdb redid the calling of the reads with MiXCR, one entry per CDR3 protein. Of roughly 600,000 distinct CDR3 sequences listed, roughly a quarter are singletons. The sequence came from a human donor in good health (CMV status not recorded). Some clones in this sample may be carry-over from other donors' samples. The material sequenced was CD8+ T cells from PBMCs. The gene calls are TRBV7-9 and TRBJ2-1; maybe TRBD1 (6 bases). The CDR3 is CASSQTGNRHNTNEQFF. The CDR3 DNA reads as TGTGCCAGCAGTCAGACAGGTAACAGGCACAATACGAATGAGCAGTTCTTC.